The 16 T cell receptor beta chains in this list originate from one sample, sequenced in a study of T cells in Graves' hyperthyroidism and ophthalmopathy. Amplified regions were TCR beta CDR3 sequences from RNA transcripts. The TCR CDR3 first-round RT-PCR relied on the HTBI primer set. MiXCR, run by TCRdb on the multiplex PCR reads, gives a single entry per CDR3 protein. The top ten hold around 32% of the sample, which has approximately 330,000 distinct CDR3 sequences, around 15% seen once. Sequencing used blood. These receptors were obtained from a woman in her thirties or forties with Graves' ophthalmopathy.

This chain connects TRBV10-3 to TRBJ1-3, with D possibly matching TRBD1 (5 bases). Germline values: CDR1 ENHRY, CDR2 SYGVKD. CDR3 length: 15 amino acids. V lost 6 bases, J lost 0 bases, and 12 bases lay in between. CDR3 sequence: CAISTQEGSGNTIYF. CDR3 nucleotide sequence: TGTGCCATCAGCACACAGGAAGGCTCTGGAAACACCATATATTTT.

This clonotype was seen more than once but under ten times. This chain connects TRBV20-1 to TRBJ2-1; TRBD2 is a possible D gene (6 bases). The CDR3 runs to 12 residues. V was trimmed by 3 bases and J by 6 bases, leaving 9 bases between them. CDR1 is DFQATT and CDR2 is SNEGSKA in the germline V gene (reference sequence). CDR3 sequence: CSASGRANEQFF. The CDR3 bases are TGCAGTGCTAGCGGGAGAGCCAATGAGCAGTTCTTC.

In its sample, this clonotype was seen many times. The V and J genes are TRBV19 and TRBJ1-4; 9 bases are shared with TRBD1. CDR1 and CDR2 from the germline V gene are LNHDA and SQIVND (reference sequence). CDR3 length equals 15 residues. V lost 5 bases and J lost 5; bases outside the gene matches: 6. The CDR3 loop is CASSFGTGKNEKLFF. The CDR3 nucleotides are TGTGCCAGTAGTTTCGGGACAGGGAAGAATGAAAAACTGTTTTTT. The full variable domain, its missing parts supplied by reference TRBV19 and TRBJ1-4, is DGGITQSPKYLFRKEGQNVTLSCEQNLNHDAMYWYRQDPGQGLRLIYYSQIVNDFQKGDIAEGYSVSREKKESFPLTVTSAQKNPTAFYLCASSFGTGKNEKLFFGSGTQLSVL.

This clonotype was counted ten times or more. The chain recombines TRBV11-3 with TRBJ2-2; 12 nucleotides align to TRBD2. The CDR3 loop spans 15 amino acids. CDR1 is SGHNT and CDR2 is YENEEA in the germline V gene. J gave up 4 bases and V 6 bases, and 3 bases lay outside the gene matches. Here the CDR3 reads CASRLAGGPTGELFF. DNA of the CDR3: TGTGCCAGCAGACTAGCGGGGGGCCCCACCGGGGAGCTGTTTTTT.

This chain joins TRBV18 and TRBJ2-1; tentative D call: TRBD2 (6 bases). Germline CDR1 is KGHSH and CDR2 is LQKENI. CDR3 size: 16 residues. V was shortened by 5 bases and J by 4 bases, with 18 bases between the two germline ends. The CDR3 spells CASSTPELAGYNEQFF. The DNA for the CDR3 is TGTGCCAGCTCAACCCCCGAACTAGCTGGTTACAATGAGCAGTTCTTC. Using reference TRBV18 and TRBJ2-1 for the parts outside the CDR3, the full variable domain is NAGVMQNPRHLVRRRGQEARLRCSPMKGHSHVYWYRQLPEEGLKFMVYLQKENIIDESGMPKERFSAEFPKEGPSILRIQQVVRGDSAAYFCASSTPELAGYNEQFFGPGTRLTVL.

This clonotype was picked up a small number of times. The gene calls are TRBV12-3 or TRBV12-4 and TRBJ2-1, with 11 bases identical to TRBD2. This CDR3 contains 12 residues. V shed 3 bases, J shed 13 bases, and the junction held 2 bases outside the gene matches. As DNA, the CDR3 is TGTGCCAGCAGTTTCACTAGCGGGAGACAGTTCTTC. The encoded protein is CASSFTSGRQFF.

This clonotype was recorded many times. This chain joins TRBV20-1 and TRBJ2-5; TRBD1 matches at 12 bases. J lost 4 bases, V lost 3 bases, and 6 bases had no gene match. The CDR3 spans 15 residues. Germline V CDR1 and CDR2: DFQATT, SNEGSKA (reference sequence). CDR3 sequence (DNA): TGCAGTGCTAGTACACCGGGACAGGGGGCAGAGACCCAGTACTTC. Its protein is CSASTPGQGAETQYF.

The chain is built from TRBV2 and TRBJ2-1, with D unclear. V dropped 7 bases and J dropped 8 bases, with 0 bases sitting between them. The length of the CDR3 is 8 residues. The germline CDR1 and CDR2 sequences are SNHLY and FYNNEI. The CDR3 DNA follows: TGTGCCAGCAATGAGCAGTTCTTC. As protein: CASNEQFF.

This CDR3 reads CASRRARNTQYF. The DNA for the CDR3 is TGTGCCAGCAGAAGGGCCCGGAATACGCAGTATTTT. The rearrangement links TRBV2 to TRBJ2-3, with unresolved D. V shed 6 bases and J shed 7 bases, with 11 bases lying between them. Germline CDR1 is SNHLY and CDR2 is FYNNEI. The CDR3 has 12 amino acids.

This clonotype was counted ten times or more. V is TRBV3-1 and J is TRBJ2-5; the match to TRBD2 covers 13 bases. The CDR3 runs 16 residues. Germline assignment: CDR1 LGHDT and CDR2 YNNKEL (reference sequence). Trimming took 6 bases from V and 5 from J; bases not matched to a gene: 9. The CDR3 region is CASRHGLAGAWETQYF. DNA of the CDR3: TGTGCCAGCAGGCACGGACTAGCGGGGGCCTGGGAGACCCAGTACTTC.

This clonotype has at least ten counts. The rearrangement links TRBV20-1 to TRBJ1-2; 7 bases agree with TRBD1. V shed 5 bases and J 7 bases; nucleotides not matched to a gene: 10. The CDR3 spans 13 residues. Germline lookup yields CDR1 DFQATT and CDR2 SNEGSKA (reference sequence). Written as DNA, the CDR3 is TGCAGTGCTCCCGAGACAGGGAGGAGTGGCTACACCTTC. Amino acid sequence: CSAPETGRSGYTF.

Ten or more counts support this clonotype. V and J are TRBV7-2 and TRBJ2-1; D uncertain. The CDR3 sequence is 15 residues long. The V gene lost 1 base and the J gene lost 7 bases, with 14 bases spanning the gap. Germline-derived CDR1 and CDR2 are SGHTA and FQGNSA. The CDR3 here is CASSLGTPARNEQFF. CDR3 nucleotides: TGTGCCAGCAGCTTAGGGACCCCCGCGAGGAATGAGCAGTTCTTC.

This clonotype showed up many times. The chain recombines TRBV27 with TRBJ1-2; 8 positions agree with TRBD1. Germline V gene sequence: CDR1 MNHEY, CDR2 SMNVEV (reference sequence). There are 13 residues in the CDR3. The trim removed 3 bases at V and 7 bases at J, leaving 4 bases unmatched. CDR3 protein: CASSFAGGSGYTF. CDR3 nucleotides: TGTGCCAGCAGTTTCGCAGGGGGCTCTGGCTACACCTTC.

This clonotype was detected only a few times. The chain has TRBV20-1 and TRBJ2-3; possibly TRBD2 for D (6 bases). This CDR3 contains 12 residues. V lost 6 bases, J lost 6 bases, and 13 bases lay in between. The V gene's germline CDR1 is DFQATT and CDR2 SNEGSKA (reference sequence). The CDR3 is CSAGRNWDTQYF. Written as DNA, the CDR3 is TGCAGTGCAGGGAGGAATTGGGATACGCAGTATTTT.

The table lists this clonotype with many counts. The CDR3: CASSLIVPRESEAFF. In DNA, the CDR3 is TGTGCCAGCAGCTTAATCGTGCCAAGGGAAAGTGAAGCTTTCTTT. This chain uses TRBV11-2 with TRBJ1-1; D is unclear. Trimming took 2 bases from V and 7 from J, leaving 17 bases between them. Looked up from germline, CDR1 is SGHAT and CDR2 is FQNNGV. The CDR3 is made up of 15 amino acids.

V gene TRBV5-6 combines with J gene TRBJ2-1, with D perhaps matching TRBD2 (6 bases). CDR1 SGHDT and CDR2 YYEEEE come from the germline V gene. V lost 1 base, J lost 6 bases, and 20 bases lay in between. CDR3 length: 17 amino acids. The CDR3 here is CASSLWEETERINEQFF. In DNA form, the CDR3 reads TGTGCCAGCAGCTTGTGGGAGGAGACAGAGAGAATCAATGAGCAGTTCTTC.